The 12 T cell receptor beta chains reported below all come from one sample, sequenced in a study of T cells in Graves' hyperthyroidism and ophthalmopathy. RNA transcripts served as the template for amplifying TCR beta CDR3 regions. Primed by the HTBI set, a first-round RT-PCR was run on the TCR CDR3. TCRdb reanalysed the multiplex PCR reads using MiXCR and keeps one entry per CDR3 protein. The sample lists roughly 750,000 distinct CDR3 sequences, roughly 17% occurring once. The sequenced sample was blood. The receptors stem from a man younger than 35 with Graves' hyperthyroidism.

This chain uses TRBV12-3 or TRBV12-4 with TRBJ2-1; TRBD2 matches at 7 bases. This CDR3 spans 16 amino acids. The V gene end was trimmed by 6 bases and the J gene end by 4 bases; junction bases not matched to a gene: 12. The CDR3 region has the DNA TGTGCCAGCAGGAGACTGGGGGGAGGGCCGTACAATGAGCAGTTCTTC. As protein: CASRRLGGGPYNEQFF.

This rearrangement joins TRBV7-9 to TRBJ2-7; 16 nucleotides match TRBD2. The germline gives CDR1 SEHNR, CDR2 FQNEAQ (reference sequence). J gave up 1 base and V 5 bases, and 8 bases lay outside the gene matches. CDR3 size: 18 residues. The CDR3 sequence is CASSGPGLAGGFSYEQYF. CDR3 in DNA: TGTGCCAGCAGCGGACCGGGACTAGCGGGAGGGTTTTCCTACGAGCAGTACTTC. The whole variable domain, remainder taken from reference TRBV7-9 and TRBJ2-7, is DTGVSQNPRHKITKRGQNVTFRCDPISEHNRLYWYRQTLGQGPEFLTYFQNEAQLEKSRLLSDRFSAERPKGSFSTLEIQRTEQGDSAMYLCASSGPGLAGGFSYEQYFGPGTRLTVT.

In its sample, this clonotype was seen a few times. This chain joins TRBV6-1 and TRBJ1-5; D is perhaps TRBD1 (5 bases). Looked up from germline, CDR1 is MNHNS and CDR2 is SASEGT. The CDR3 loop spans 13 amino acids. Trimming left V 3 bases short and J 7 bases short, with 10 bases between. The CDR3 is CASSDLRAQPQHF. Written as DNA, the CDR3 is TGTGCCAGCAGTGACCTCAGGGCCCAGCCCCAGCATTTT.

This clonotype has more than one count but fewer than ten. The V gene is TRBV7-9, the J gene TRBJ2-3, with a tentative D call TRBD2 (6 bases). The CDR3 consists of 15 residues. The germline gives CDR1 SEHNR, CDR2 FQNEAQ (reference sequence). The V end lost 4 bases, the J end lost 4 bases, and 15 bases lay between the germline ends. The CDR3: CASSSRDLDPDTQYF. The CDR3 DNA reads TGTGCCAGCAGCTCCCGGGACTTGGACCCAGATACGCAGTATTTT.

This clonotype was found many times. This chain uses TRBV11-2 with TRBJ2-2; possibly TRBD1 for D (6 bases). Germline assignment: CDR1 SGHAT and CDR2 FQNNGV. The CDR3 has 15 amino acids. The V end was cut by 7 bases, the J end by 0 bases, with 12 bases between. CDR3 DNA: TGTGCCAGCACCCCGGGACACCCGAACACCGGGGAGCTGTTTTTT. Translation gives CASTPGHPNTGELFF.

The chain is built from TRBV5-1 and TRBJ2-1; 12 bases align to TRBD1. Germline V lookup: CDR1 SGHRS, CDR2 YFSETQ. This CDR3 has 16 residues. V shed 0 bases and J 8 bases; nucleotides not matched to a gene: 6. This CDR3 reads CASSLAGTGGVYEQFF. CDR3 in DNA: TGCGCCAGCAGCTTGGCCGGGACAGGGGGCGTATATGAGCAGTTCTTC.

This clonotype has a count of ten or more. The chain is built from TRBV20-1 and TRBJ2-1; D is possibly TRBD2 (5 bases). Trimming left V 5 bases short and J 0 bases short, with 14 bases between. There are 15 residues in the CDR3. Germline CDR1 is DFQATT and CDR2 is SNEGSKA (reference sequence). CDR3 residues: CSAFSGFSSYNEQFF. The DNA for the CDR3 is TGCAGTGCTTTTTCGGGGTTCAGCTCCTACAATGAGCAGTTCTTC.

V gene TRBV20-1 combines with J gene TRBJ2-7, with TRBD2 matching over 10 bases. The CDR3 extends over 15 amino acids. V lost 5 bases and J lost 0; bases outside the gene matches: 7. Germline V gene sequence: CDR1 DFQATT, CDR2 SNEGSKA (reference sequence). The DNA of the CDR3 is TGCAGTGCTTATCCCGGGACTAGCGCCTCCTACGAGCAGTACTTC. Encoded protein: CSAYPGTSASYEQYF.

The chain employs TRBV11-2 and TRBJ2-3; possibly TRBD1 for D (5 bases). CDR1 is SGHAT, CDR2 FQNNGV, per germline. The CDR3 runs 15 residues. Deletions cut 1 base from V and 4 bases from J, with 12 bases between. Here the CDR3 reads CASSLALGVSDTQYF. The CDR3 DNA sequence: TGTGCCAGCAGCTTAGCCCTAGGGGTCTCAGATACGCAGTATTTT.

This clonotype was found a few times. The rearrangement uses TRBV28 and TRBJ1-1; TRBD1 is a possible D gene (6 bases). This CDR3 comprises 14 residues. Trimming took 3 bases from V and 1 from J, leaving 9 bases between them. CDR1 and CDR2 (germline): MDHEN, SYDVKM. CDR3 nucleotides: TGTGCCAGCAGTTTTGGGGACACGAACACTGAAGCTTTCTTT. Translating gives CASSFGDTNTEAFF.

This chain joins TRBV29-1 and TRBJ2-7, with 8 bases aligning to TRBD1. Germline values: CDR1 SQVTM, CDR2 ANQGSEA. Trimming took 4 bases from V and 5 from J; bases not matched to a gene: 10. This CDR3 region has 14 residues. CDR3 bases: TGCAGCGTTGGTGGAGGACAGGGTGCGGACGAGCAGTACTTC. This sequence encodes CSVGGGQGADEQYF.

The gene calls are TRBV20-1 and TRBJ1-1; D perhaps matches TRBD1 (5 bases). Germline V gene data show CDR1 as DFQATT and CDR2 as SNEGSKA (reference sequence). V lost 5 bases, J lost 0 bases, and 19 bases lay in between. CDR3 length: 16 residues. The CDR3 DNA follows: TGCAGTGCTGGAGTGGCGGGGGGGATCATGAACACTGAAGCTTTCTTT. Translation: CSAGVAGGIMNTEAFF.